This record covers a single T cell receptor beta chain. The target antigen is unknown. The record originates from a study of graft-versus-host responses after intestinal transplantation. The overall study: All recipients were given anti-thymocyte globulin induction, and tacrolimus and steroids were then administered for around three years. Study results and caveats: GvH clones occurred in recipient marrow; some first appeared in ileum or blood. Graft-donor T cell macrochimerism in patients accompanied high graft-versus-host to host-versus-graft clonal ratios in allografts. Circulating GvH clone levels at their peak were associated with HvG declines (early post-transplant).

Here immunoSEQ multiplex PCR was the method, and the copy in TCRdb shows in-frame clones only, minus some. This sample yields over 100,000 clones, of which over 85% are seen a single time; approximately 0.22% belongs to the top ten. The CDR3 is 12 amino acids. V was cut by 3 bases and J by 0 bases, with 2 bases left in between. Germline values: CDR1 SGHRS, CDR2 YFSETQ. The sample consisted of unstimulated CD4+ T cells sorted from spleen or lymph node cells, taken before transplant. The clonotype comes from a human donor who was the organ donor for an intestinal transplant. The chain has TRBV5-1 and TRBJ2-3; D is ambiguous. CDR3 sequence reads: CASSYSTDTQYF. CDR3 nucleotide sequence: TGCGCCAGCAGCTACAGCACAGATACGCAGTATTTT.